This TCR beta chain was retrieved from a study of T cells expressing NK-cell markers (TCRdb year 2020). Broadly, across the study: Three sorted T-cell subsets (CD3+CD56+NKG2C+, CD3+CD56+NKG2C- and CD3+CD56-NKG2C+) from eight donors had their TCR beta-chain repertoires profiled. Illumina HiSeq 2000/2500, MiSeq or NextSeq was used to sequence libraries as 2 x 150 bp reads. The eight sequenced donors were randomly selected healthy volunteers, three men and five women. Of the eight sequenced donors, seven were found to be HCMV-seropositive and one was found to be HCMV-seronegative. The study at large found these results: In roughly 6 donors, the dominant CD3+CD56+NKG2C+ clonotypes ranked among the top 10 CD8+ clonotypes, making up about 1.0-8% of CD8+ T cells. Those dominant clonotypes were again the most abundant among CD3+CD56-NKG2C+ cells in four donors, at about 28.3-65%. It remained unclear whether the expanded NKG2C-expressing T cell clones were specific for HCMV antigens.

In the case of this clonotype: Its antigen is currently not known.

To determine HCMV serostatus, a commercial ELISA kit was used to detect HCMV-specific IgG in serum. Ficoll density gradient centrifugation was used to isolate peripheral blood mononuclear cells from blood. TCRdb names Illumina HiSeq 2000 as the instrument used. TCR beta cDNA libraries were made by 5'RACE template switching that added a universal primer site and unique molecular identifiers. Priming for cDNA synthesis came from the TCR beta constant segment, and two successive PCR amplification steps followed. The study's own analysis went as follows. MIGEC was used to demultiplex reads and group the reads by UMI, and MiTCR was used to assemble and quantify clonotypes. To exclude erroneous sequences, any TCR cDNA sequence not supported by at least two reads was discarded. The tcR package was used for downstream repertoire analysis, and clonotypes were matched between fractions using CDR3 nucleotide sequence together with V segment. Antigen specificity was annotated against VDJdb with VDJmatch, allowing one amino acid substitution in CDR3. One entry per CDR3 protein sequence results from the TCRdb reprocessing of the reads, with DNA left out. The V and J calls were determined by TCRdb, not by the authors. The sample table holds 400,000 to 550,000 distinct CDR3 sequences. The ten largest clones capture 7.3% of the sample.

The germline V gene sets CDR1 to SGHTA and CDR2 to FQGNSA. Spanning cysteine to phenylalanine, the CDR3 consists of 15 amino acids. No DNA accompanies this entry. The chain links TRBV7-2 with TRBJ1-2; TCRdb indicates TRBD1, and absent DNA this call remains unverified. Specimen: blood T cells: a sorted CD56 or NKG2C T cell subset, CD4+ or CD8+ T cells, or bulk PBMC T cells (not recorded which). This receptor was obtained from a woman between 18 and 69 years old in good health. The CDR3 region reads CASSLPRTHTSGYTF.